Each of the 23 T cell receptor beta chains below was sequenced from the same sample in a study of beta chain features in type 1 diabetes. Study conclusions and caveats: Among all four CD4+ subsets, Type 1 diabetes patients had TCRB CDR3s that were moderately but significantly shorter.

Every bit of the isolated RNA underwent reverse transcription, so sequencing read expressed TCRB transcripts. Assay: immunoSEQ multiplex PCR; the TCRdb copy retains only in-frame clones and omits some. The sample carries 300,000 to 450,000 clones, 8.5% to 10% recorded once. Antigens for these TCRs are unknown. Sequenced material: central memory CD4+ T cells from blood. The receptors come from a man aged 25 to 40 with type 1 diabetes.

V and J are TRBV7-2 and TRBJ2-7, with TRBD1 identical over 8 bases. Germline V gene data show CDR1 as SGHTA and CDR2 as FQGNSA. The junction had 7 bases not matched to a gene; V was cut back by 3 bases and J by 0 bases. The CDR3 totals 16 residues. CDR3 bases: TGTGCCAGCAGCTTTCGCACAGGGGGATCCTCCTACGAGCAGTACTTC. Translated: CASSFRTGGSSYEQYF.

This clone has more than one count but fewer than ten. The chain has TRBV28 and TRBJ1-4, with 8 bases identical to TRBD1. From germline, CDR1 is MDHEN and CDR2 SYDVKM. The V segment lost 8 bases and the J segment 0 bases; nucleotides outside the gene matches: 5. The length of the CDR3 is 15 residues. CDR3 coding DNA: TGTGCCAGCGGGACAGGAGGGGCAACTAATGAAAAACTGTTTTTT. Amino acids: CASGTGGATNEKLFF.

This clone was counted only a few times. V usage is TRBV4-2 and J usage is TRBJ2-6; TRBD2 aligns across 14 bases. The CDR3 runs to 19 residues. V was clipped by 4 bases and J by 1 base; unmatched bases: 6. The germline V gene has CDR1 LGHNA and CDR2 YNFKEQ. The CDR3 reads CASSPGLAGASSGANVLTF. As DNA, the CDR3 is TGTGCCAGCAGCCCGGGACTAGCGGGAGCGAGTTCTGGGGCCAACGTCCTGACTTTC.

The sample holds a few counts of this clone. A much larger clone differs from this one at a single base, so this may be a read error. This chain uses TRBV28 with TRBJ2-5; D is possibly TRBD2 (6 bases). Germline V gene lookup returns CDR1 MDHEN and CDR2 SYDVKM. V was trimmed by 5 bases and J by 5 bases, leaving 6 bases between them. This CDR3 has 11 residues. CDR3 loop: CASSGGETQYF. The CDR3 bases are TGTGCCAGCAGTGGGGGGGAGACCCAGTACTTC.

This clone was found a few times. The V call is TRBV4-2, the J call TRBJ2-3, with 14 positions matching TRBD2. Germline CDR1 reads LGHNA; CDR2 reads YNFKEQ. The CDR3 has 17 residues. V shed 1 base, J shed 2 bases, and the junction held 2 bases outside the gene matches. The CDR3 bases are TGTGCCAGCAGCCAAGGACTAGCGGGAGGGTTCACAGATACGCAGTATTTT. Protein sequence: CASSQGLAGGFTDTQYF.

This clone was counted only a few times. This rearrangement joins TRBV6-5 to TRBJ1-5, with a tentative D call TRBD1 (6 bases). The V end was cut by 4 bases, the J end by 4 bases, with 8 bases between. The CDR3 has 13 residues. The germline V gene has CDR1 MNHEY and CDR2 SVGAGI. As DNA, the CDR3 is TGTGCCAGCAGTTGGGACACAAATCAGCCCCAGCATTTT. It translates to CASSWDTNQPQHF.

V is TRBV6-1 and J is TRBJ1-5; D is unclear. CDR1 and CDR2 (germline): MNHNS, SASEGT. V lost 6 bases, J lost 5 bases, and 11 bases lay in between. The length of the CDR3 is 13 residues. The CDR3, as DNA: TGTGCCAGCAGGCCGGGGATGGATCAGCCCCAGCATTTT. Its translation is CASRPGMDQPQHF.

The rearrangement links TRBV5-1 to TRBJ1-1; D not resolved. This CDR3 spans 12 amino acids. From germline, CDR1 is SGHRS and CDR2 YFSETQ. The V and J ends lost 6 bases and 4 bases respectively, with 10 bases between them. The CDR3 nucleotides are TGCGCCAGCAAGAGGGAAGGCACTGAAGCTTTCTTT. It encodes CASKREGTEAFF. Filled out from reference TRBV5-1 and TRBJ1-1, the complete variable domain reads KAGVTQTPRYLIKTRGQQVTLSCSPISGHRSVSWYQQTPGQGLQFLFEYFSETQRNKGNFPGRFSGRQFSNSRSEMNVSTLELGDSALYLCASKREGTEAFFGQGTRLTVV.

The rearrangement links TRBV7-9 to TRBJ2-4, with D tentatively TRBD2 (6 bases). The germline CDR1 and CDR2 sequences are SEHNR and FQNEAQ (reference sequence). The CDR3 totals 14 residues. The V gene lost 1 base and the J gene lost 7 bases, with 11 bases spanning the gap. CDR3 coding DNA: TGTGCCAGCAGCTTAGTGTCAGGGAGGAACATTCAGTACTTC. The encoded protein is CASSLVSGRNIQYF.

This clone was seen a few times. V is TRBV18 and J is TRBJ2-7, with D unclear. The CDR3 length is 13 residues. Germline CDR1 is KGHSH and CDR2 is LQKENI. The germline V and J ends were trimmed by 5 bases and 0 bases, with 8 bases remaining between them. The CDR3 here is CASSTRSSYEQYF. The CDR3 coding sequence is TGTGCCAGCTCAACAAGGAGCTCCTACGAGCAGTACTTC.

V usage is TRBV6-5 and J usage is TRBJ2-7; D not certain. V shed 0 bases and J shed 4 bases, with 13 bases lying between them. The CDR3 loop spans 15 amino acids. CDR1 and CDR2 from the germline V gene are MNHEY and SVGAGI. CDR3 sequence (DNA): TGTGCCAGCAGTTACTCACTCCTGCAGTCTTACGAGCAGTACTTC. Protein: CASSYSLLQSYEQYF.

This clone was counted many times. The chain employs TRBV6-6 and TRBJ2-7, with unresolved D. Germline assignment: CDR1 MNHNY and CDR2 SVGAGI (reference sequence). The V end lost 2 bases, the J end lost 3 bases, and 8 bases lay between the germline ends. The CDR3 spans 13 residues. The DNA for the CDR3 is TGTGCCAGCAGTTACGCACCGAACTACGAGCAGTACTTC. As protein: CASSYAPNYEQYF.

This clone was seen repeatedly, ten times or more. The CDR3 spells CASSKQGNGYTF. The CDR3 region has the DNA TGTGCCAGCAGTAAACAGGGAAATGGCTACACCTTC. J is TRBJ1-2 and V is TRBV28, with a possible D match to TRBD1 (6 bases). CDR3 length equals 12 residues. Per the germline V gene, CDR1 is MDHEN and CDR2 is SYDVKM. Trimming took 5 bases from V and 6 from J, leaving 10 bases between them.

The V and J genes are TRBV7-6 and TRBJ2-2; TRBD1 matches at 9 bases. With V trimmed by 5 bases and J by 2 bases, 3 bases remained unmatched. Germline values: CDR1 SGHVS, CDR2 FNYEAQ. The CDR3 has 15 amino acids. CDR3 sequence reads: CASSLGQGNTGELFF. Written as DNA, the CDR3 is TGTGCCAGCAGCCTGGGACAGGGTAACACCGGGGAGCTGTTTTTT.

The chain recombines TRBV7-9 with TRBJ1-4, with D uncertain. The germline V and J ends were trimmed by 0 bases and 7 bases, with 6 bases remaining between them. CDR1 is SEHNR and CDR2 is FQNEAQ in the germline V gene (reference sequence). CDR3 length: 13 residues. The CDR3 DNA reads TGTGCCAGCAGCTTAGCCGGAGCTGAAAAACTGTTTTTT. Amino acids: CASSLAGAEKLFF.

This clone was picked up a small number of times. The CDR3 loop reads CASGKLGASYNEQFF. The CDR3, as DNA: TGTGCCAGCGGAAAACTGGGGGCCTCCTACAATGAGCAGTTCTTC. The J gene is TRBJ2-1, the V gene TRBV9; D is perhaps TRBD1 (6 bases). The length of the CDR3 is 15 residues. The germline V gene encodes CDR1 SGDLS and CDR2 YYNGEE. V was shortened by 7 bases and J by 0 bases, with 14 bases between the two germline ends.

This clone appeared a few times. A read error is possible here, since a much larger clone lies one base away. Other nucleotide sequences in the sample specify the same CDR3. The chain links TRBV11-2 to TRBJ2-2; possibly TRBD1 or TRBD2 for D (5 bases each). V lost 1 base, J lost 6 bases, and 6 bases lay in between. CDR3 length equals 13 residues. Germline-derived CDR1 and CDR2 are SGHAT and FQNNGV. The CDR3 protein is CASSLVGAGELFF. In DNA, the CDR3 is TGTGCCAGCAGCTTAGTGGGGGCCGGGGAGCTGTTTTTT.

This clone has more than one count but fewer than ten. CDR3 residues: CASSSTPVGTDTQYF. The DNA for the CDR3 is TGCGCCAGCAGCTCCACTCCGGTGGGCACAGATACGCAGTATTTT. This rearrangement joins TRBV5-1 to TRBJ2-3; D not resolved. V dropped 3 bases and J dropped 1 base, with 12 bases sitting between them. This CDR3 comprises 15 residues. Germline V gives CDR1 SGHRS, CDR2 YFSETQ.

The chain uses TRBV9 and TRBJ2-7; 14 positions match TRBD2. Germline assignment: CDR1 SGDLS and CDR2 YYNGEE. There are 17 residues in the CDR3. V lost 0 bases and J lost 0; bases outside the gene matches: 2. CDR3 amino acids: CASSVGLAGGSSYEQYF. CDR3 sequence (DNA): TGTGCCAGCAGCGTAGGACTAGCGGGAGGGAGCTCCTACGAGCAGTACTTC.

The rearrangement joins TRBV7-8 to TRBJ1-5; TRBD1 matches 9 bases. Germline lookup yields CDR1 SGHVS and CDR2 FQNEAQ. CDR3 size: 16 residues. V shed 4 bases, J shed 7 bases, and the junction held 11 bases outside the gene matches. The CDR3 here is CASSSKRGQGGQPQHF. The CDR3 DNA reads TGTGCCAGCAGCTCAAAAAGGGGACAGGGTGGGCAGCCCCAGCATTTT.

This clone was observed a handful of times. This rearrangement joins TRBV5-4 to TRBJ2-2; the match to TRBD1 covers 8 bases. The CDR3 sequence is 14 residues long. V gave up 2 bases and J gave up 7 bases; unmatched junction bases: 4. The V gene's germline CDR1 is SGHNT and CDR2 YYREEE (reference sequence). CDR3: CASSLQGVGGELFF. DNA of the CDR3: TGTGCCAGCAGCTTACAGGGGGTCGGCGGGGAGCTGTTTTTT.

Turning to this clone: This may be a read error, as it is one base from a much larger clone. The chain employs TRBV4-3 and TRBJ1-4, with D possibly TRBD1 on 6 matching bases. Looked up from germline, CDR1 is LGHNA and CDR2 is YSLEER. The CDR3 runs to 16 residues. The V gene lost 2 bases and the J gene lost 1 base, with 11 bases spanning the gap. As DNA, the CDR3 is TGCGCCAGCAGCCAAACAGGGTCCCAAACTAATGAAAAACTGTTTTTT. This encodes CASSQTGSQTNEKLFF.

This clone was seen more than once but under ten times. The CDR3 DNA follows: TGTGCCAGCAGCTTAGCGGTAGCGGGAGGGCAGGAGCAGTACTTC. Amino acid sequence: CASSLAVAGGQEQYF. This rearrangement joins TRBV7-2 to TRBJ2-7, with 11 bases matching TRBD2. With 0 bases clipped from V and 7 bases from J, the junction kept 5 bases outside the gene matches. The V gene's germline CDR1 is SGHTA and CDR2 FQGNSA. The CDR3 covers 15 residues.